This TCR beta chain was sequenced for a study of beta chain features in type 1 diabetes. Study background: All samples together contributed around 100,000,000 sorted cells for examination.

Study-level results: A moderate, significant TCRB CDR3 shortening appeared in type 1 diabetes across four CD4+ subsets.

Expressed TCRB transcripts were sequenced because the isolated RNA had all been reverse transcribed beforehand. Generated by immunoSEQ multiplex PCR, the TCRdb table keeps only in-frame clones and is missing some. The table lists a few hundred thousand clones, about 14% of them singletons. The CDR3 is 15 amino acids. V was pared by 2 bases and J by 6 bases, with 16 bases between. Germline V gene data show CDR1 as LGHNA and CDR2 as YSLEER. Every donor provided one heparinised blood draw, which averaged approximately 100 mL. Cells sorted by CD45RO/CCR7/CD25/CD127/CD95/CD27 comprised CD4+ naive, central memory, regulatory and stem cell-like memory cells. As regards this clone: Its target is unknown.

The sequenced sample was naive CD4+ T cells from blood. The V gene is TRBV4-3, the J gene TRBJ1-2; weak D call: TRBD1 (6 bases). The clonotype comes from a woman under 30 with type 1 diabetes. CDR3 coding DNA: TGCGCCAGCAGCCAATCCCCAGGGGAATCAGATGGCTACACCTTC. Translating gives CASSQSPGESDGYTF.